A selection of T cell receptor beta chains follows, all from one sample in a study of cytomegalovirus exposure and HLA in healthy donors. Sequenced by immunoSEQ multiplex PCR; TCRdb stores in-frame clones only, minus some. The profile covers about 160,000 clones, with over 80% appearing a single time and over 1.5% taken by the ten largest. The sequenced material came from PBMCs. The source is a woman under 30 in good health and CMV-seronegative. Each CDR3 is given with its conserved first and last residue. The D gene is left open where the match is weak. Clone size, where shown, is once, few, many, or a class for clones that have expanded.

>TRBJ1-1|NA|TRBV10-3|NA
CAISSPEGGRTEAFF
TGTGCCATCAGCTCACCGGAAGGAGGGCGCACTGAAGCTTTCTTT
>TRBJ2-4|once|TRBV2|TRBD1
CASSEALLFAGGIQYF
TGTGCCAGCAGTGAAGCGCTTCTGTTTGCAGGGGGCATTCAGTACTTC
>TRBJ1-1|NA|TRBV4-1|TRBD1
CASSQGIRDRVYSTEAFF
TGCGCCAGCAGCCAGGGTATCCGGGACAGGGTCTACAGCACTGAAGCTTTCTTT
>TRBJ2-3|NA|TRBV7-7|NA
CASSFGRGPTDTQYF
TGTGCTAGCAGCTTTGGTAGAGGCCCCACAGATACGCAGTATTTT
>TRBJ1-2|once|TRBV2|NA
CASSNSPNYGYTF
TGTGCCAGCAGCAACAGCCCTAACTATGGCTACACCTTC
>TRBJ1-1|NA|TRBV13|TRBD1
CASSFPRRTGGASEAFF
TGTGCCAGCAGCTTCCCTAGACGGACAGGGGGCGCATCTGAAGCTTTCTTT
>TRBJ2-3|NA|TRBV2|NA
CASSVGSGGSDTQYF
TGTGCCAGCAGTGTCGGTAGCGGAGGATCAGATACGCAGTATTTT
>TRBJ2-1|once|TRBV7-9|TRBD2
CASSRTSGGPLSSYNEQFF
TGTGCCAGCAGCCGGACTAGCGGGGGGCCCCTGAGCTCCTACAATGAGCAGTTCTTC
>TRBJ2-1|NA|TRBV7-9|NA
CASTLQSNDEQFF
TGTGCCAGCACCTTACAAAGCAACGATGAGCAGTTCTTC
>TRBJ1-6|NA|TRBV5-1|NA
CASSLGRPGGSPLHF
TGCGCCAGCAGCCTGGGACGGCCTGGAGGTTCACCCCTCCACTTT
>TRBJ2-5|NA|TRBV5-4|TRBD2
CASSPPASGVKETQYF
TGTGCCAGCAGCCCCCCCGCTAGCGGGGTGAAAGAGACCCAGTACTTC
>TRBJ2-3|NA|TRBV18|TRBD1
CASSPLGQESTDTQYF
TGTGCCAGCTCACCGCTGGGACAGGAAAGCACAGATACGCAGTATTTT